A selection of T cell receptor beta chains follows, all from one sample in a study of blood T cell repertoires in COVID-19. This table comes from immunoSEQ multiplex PCR, and its TCRdb copy is limited to in-frame clones, with some not included. The data show 200,000 to 250,000 clones, 88% seen once. The specimen was peripheral blood. The origin of the receptors is a young man with active or convalescent COVID-19. CDR3s include the opening cysteine and the closing phenylalanine or tryptophan. Fields, in order: V gene, J gene, clone size, D gene, CDR3 protein, CDR3 DNA. D genes are given only for firm matches. Rows may omit the clone size; those that give it use once, few, many or a size class.

v_gene: TRBV2
j_gene: TRBJ2-1
abundance: NA
d_gene: NA
CDR3aa: CASSDQGSYNEQFF
CDR3nt: TGTGCCAGCAGTGATCAGGGCTCCTACAATGAGCAGTTCTTC

v_gene: TRBV5-6
j_gene: TRBJ2-2
abundance: NA
d_gene: TRBD2
CDR3aa: CASSLGREGNTGELFF
CDR3nt: TGTGCCAGCAGCTTGGGGCGGGAGGGGAACACCGGGGAGCTGTTTTTT

v_gene: TRBV19
j_gene: TRBJ1-6
abundance: NA
d_gene: NA
CDR3aa: CASSIGGKFGSPLHF
CDR3nt: TGTGCCAGTAGTATTGGAGGGAAGTTCGGTTCACCCCTCCACTTT

v_gene: TRBV27
j_gene: TRBJ1-1
abundance: NA
d_gene: TRBD1
CDR3aa: CASSSTGGALSVYTEAFF
CDR3nt: TGTGCCAGCAGTTCAACAGGGGGCGCTTTATCGGTTTACACTGAAGCTTTCTTT

v_gene: TRBV19
j_gene: TRBJ2-5
abundance: NA
d_gene: NA
CDR3aa: CASSKGSLARNQETQYF
CDR3nt: TGTGCCAGTAGTAAAGGCTCGTTAGCGAGGAACCAAGAGACCCAGTACTTC

v_gene: TRBV3-1/TRBV3-2
j_gene: TRBJ2-2
abundance: NA
d_gene: TRBD2
CDR3aa: CASSQQREGFTGELFF
CDR3nt: TGTGCCAGCAGCCAGCAGCGGGAGGGGTTCACCGGGGAGCTGTTTTTT

v_gene: TRBV7-3
j_gene: TRBJ2-3
abundance: NA
d_gene: TRBD2
CDR3aa: CASSLSGRADTQYF
CDR3nt: TGTGCCAGCAGCTTAAGTGGGAGGGCGGATACGCAGTATTTT

v_gene: TRBV24-1
j_gene: TRBJ2-2
abundance: once
d_gene: TRBD1
CDR3aa: CAVGRGQGAGELFF
CDR3nt: TGTGCCGTCGGAAGGGGACAGGGGGCCGGGGAGCTGTTTTTT

v_gene: TRBV5-1
j_gene: TRBJ2-1
abundance: NA
d_gene: TRBD1
CDR3aa: CASSQGEYNEQFF
CDR3nt: TGCGCCAGCAGCCAGGGGGAATACAATGAGCAGTTCTTC

v_gene: TRBV11-2
j_gene: TRBJ2-7
abundance: NA
d_gene: TRBD2
CDR3aa: CASSLVAGASYEQYF
CDR3nt: TGTGCCAGCAGCTTAGTAGCGGGAGCCTCCTACGAGCAGTACTTC

v_gene: TRBV7-6
j_gene: TRBJ1-3
abundance: NA
d_gene: NA
CDR3aa: CASSPRAGAQVGNTIYF
CDR3nt: TGTGCCAGCAGCCCCAGGGCAGGGGCTCAGGTGGGAAACACCATATATTTT

v_gene: TRBV6-5
j_gene: TRBJ2-3
abundance: NA
d_gene: TRBD1
CDR3aa: CASSYPGQGAPDTQYF
CDR3nt: TGTGCCAGCAGTTACCCCGGACAGGGGGCCCCAGATACGCAGTATTTT

v_gene: TRBV6-6
j_gene: TRBJ1-5
abundance: NA
d_gene: TRBD1
CDR3aa: CASRDKGTANQPQHF
CDR3nt: TGTGCCAGCAGGGACAAAGGGACAGCTAATCAGCCCCAGCATTTT

v_gene: TRBV5-4
j_gene: TRBJ2-4
abundance: NA
d_gene: NA
CDR3aa: CASSSAGTGNIQYF
CDR3nt: TGTGCCAGCAGCTCCGCGGGGACTGGAAACATTCAGTACTTC

v_gene: TRBV3-1/TRBV3-2
j_gene: TRBJ2-1
abundance: NA
d_gene: TRBD2
CDR3aa: CASSQDRTSGRVYEQFF
CDR3nt: TGTGCCAGCAGCCAAGATCGGACTAGCGGGAGGGTCTATGAGCAGTTCTTC

v_gene: TRBV11-3
j_gene: TRBJ2-3
abundance: NA
d_gene: NA
CDR3aa: CASSLDGSSTDTQYF
CDR3nt: TGTGCCAGCAGCTTAGACGGTTCTAGCACAGATACGCAGTATTTT

v_gene: TRBV6-5
j_gene: TRBJ2-7
abundance: NA
d_gene: TRBD1
CDR3aa: CASSYTDRESRQYF
CDR3nt: TGTGCCAGCAGTTACACGGACAGGGAGAGTCGGCAGTACTTC

v_gene: TRBV3-1/TRBV3-2
j_gene: TRBJ2-1
abundance: NA
d_gene: TRBD2
CDR3aa: CASSQKGLAVSNEQFF
CDR3nt: TGTGCCAGCAGTCAAAAGGGACTAGCGGTAAGCAATGAGCAGTTCTTC